Sequencing of this T cell receptor beta chain was carried out in a study of shared clonotypes between healthy human individuals. V shed 0 bases, J shed 10 bases, and the junction held 7 bases outside the gene matches. This CDR3 is 15 amino acids long. The germline V gene encodes CDR1 KGHSH and CDR2 LQKENI. The study ran the assay at deep level. Assay used: immunoSEQ multiplex PCR; TCRdb lists only in-frame clones, some missing. The data hold about 2.3 million clones, with over 90% observed a single time. Specimen: naive CD4+ T cells from PBMCs. Subset noted: CD45RA+ positively selected. The source of this sequence is a man aged 18 to 30 in good health. Some clones in this sample may be carry-over from other donors' samples. J is TRBJ2-7 and V is TRBV18; 12 bases fit TRBD1. The CDR3 DNA follows: TGTGCCAGCTCACCACCGAGTGGGGACAGGGGGCCCCAGTACTTC. Translating it yields CASSPPSGDRGPQYF.